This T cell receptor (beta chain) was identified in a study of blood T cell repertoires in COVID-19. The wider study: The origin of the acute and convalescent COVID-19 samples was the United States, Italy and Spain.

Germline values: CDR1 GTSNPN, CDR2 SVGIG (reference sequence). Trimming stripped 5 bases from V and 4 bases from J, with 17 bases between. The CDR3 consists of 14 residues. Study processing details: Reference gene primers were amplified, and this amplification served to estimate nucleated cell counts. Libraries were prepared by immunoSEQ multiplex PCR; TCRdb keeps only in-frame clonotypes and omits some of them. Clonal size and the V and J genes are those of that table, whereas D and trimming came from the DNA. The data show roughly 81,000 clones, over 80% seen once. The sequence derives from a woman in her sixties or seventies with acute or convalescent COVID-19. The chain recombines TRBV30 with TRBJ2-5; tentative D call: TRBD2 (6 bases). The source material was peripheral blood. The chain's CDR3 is CAWGRKAFGETQYF. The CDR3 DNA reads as TGTGCCTGGGGGAGGAAGGCTTTCGGAGAGACCCAGTACTTC.